This entry lists 16 T cell receptor beta chains sequenced from one sample in a study of shared clonotypes between healthy human individuals. This table comes from immunoSEQ multiplex PCR, and its TCRdb copy is limited to in-frame clones, with some not included. The table lists about 2.4 million clones, just over 90% of them singletons, with around 0.15% in the top ten. Specimen: naive CD4+ T cells sorted from blood. As to subset: CD45RA+ positively selected. These receptors were taken from a man between 18 and 35 years old in good health.

The rearrangement joins TRBV28 to TRBJ2-1; TRBD1 is a possible D gene (6 bases). Germline V lookup: CDR1 MDHEN, CDR2 SYDVKM. Trimming took 3 bases from V and 9 from J, leaving 21 bases between them. This CDR3 contains 16 residues. The CDR3 is CASSLTSGARGGEQFF. CDR3 DNA sequence: TGTGCCAGCAGTTTGACTTCGGGTGCCCGAGGGGGTGAGCAGTTCTTC.

The gene calls are TRBV18 and TRBJ1-6, with 8 bases lining up with TRBD1. Per germline, CDR1 KGHSH and CDR2 LQKENI. Trimming cost V 4 bases and J 5 bases; bases outside gene matches: 1. CDR3 length equals 14 residues. This CDR3 is CASSRQGNNSPLHF. CDR3 DNA sequence: TGTGCCAGCTCACGACAGGGGAATAATTCACCCCTCCACTTT.

The chain combines TRBV7-2 with TRBJ1-1; D is possibly TRBD1 (5 bases). From germline, CDR1 is SGHTA and CDR2 FQGNSA. V lost 6 bases, J lost 3 bases, and 11 bases lay in between. This CDR3 is 13 amino acids long. The CDR3 here is CASRRYRYTEAFF. Written as DNA, the CDR3 is TGTGCCAGCAGACGCTACAGGTACACTGAAGCTTTCTTT.

V is TRBV9 and J is TRBJ2-1, with TRBD2 identical over 8 bases. V lost 1 base and J lost 3; bases outside the gene matches: 9. In germline, CDR1 is SGDLS, CDR2 YYNGEE. The CDR3 is made up of 17 amino acids. The CDR3 here is CASSVYSGGAVYNEQFF. CDR3 nucleotides: TGTGCCAGCAGCGTATATTCCGGGGGGGCCGTCTACAATGAGCAGTTCTTC.

The DNA of the CDR3 is TGTGCCATCAGTGAGTCGCCTGGGGCCGACGCACCCCTCCACTTT. It specifies CAISESPGADAPLHF. This chain joins TRBV10-3 and TRBJ1-6; perhaps TRBD1 as D (5 bases). Deletions cut 0 bases from V and 11 bases from J, with 14 bases between. CDR3 length equals 15 residues. In germline, CDR1 is ENHRY, CDR2 SYGVKD.

This sequence joins TRBV5-5 and TRBJ2-3; TRBD2 matches at 8 bases. The CDR3 has 14 residues. CDR1 is SGHKS and CDR2 is YYEKEE in the germline V gene (reference sequence). V lost 4 bases, J lost 4 bases, and 5 bases stayed unmatched. The CDR3 loop is CASSQGLGPDTQYF. In DNA form, the CDR3 reads TGTGCCAGCAGCCAGGGACTAGGGCCAGATACGCAGTATTTT.

With respect to this clone: This sample also contains other DNA sequences that code for the same CDR3. This chain uses TRBV30 with TRBJ2-3; D gene unclear. Germline CDR1 is GTSNPN and CDR2 is SVGIG (reference sequence). The CDR3 has 12 residues. Trimming took 0 bases from V and 5 from J, leaving 6 bases between them. The CDR3 DNA sequence: TGTGCCTGGAGTGTATTGGGAGATACGCAGTATTTT. The encoded protein is CAWSVLGDTQYF. Drawing the rest from reference TRBV30 and TRBJ2-3, the complete variable domain is SQTIHQWPATLVQPVGSPLSLECTVEGTSNPNLYWYRQAAGRGLQLLFYSVGIGQISSEVPQNLSASRPQDRQFILSSKKLLLSDSGFYLCAWSVLGDTQYFGPGTRLTVL.

V gene TRBV5-5 combines with J gene TRBJ2-7; 9 positions match TRBD1. After removal of 3 bases from V and 7 bases from J, the junction contained 8 bases not matched to a gene. The germline gives CDR1 SGHKS, CDR2 YYEKEE (reference sequence). The CDR3 covers 14 residues. The CDR3 reads CASSWGTGPGEQYF. The CDR3, as DNA: TGTGCCAGCAGCTGGGGGACAGGGCCGGGTGAGCAGTACTTC.

This clone showed up just a few times. The sample carries other DNA sequences with the same CDR3. The rearrangement links TRBV6-5 to TRBJ1-5; D unclear. The CDR3 length is 13 residues. Germline CDR1 MNHEY, CDR2 SVGAGI. V lost 0 bases to trimming and J lost 8 bases, with 8 bases between them. In nucleotides, the CDR3 is TGTGCCAGCAGTTACTCGAATAGCGAGCCCCAGCATTTT. Translated: CASSYSNSEPQHF.

This sequence joins TRBV7-9 and TRBJ1-2; TRBD1 agrees at 11 bases. J was trimmed by 8 bases and V by 2 bases; bases with no gene match: 4. The germline CDR1 and CDR2 sequences are SEHNR and FQNEAQ (reference sequence). This CDR3 comprises 14 residues. CDR3 amino acids: CASSLLDRGLGYTF. The CDR3 nucleotides are TGTGCCAGCAGCTTACTGGACAGGGGGCTCGGCTACACCTTC.

This clone was seen once. The chain has TRBV4-1 and TRBJ1-4; tentative D call: TRBD1 (6 bases). V was clipped by 4 bases and J by 8 bases, with 14 bases between them. In germline, CDR1 is MGHRA, CDR2 YSYEKL. CDR3 length equals 14 residues. CDR3 nucleotide sequence: TGCGCCAGCAGCCCAATCTCAGGGGTGGAAAAACTGTTTTTT. Translating gives CASSPISGVEKLFF.

The rearrangement uses TRBV5-5 and TRBJ2-7; D is uncertain. V shed 0 bases and J shed 1 base, with 11 bases lying between them. The CDR3 covers 15 residues. Germline CDR1 reads SGHKS; CDR2 reads YYEKEE (reference sequence). This CDR3 reads CASSLGSLLSYEQYF. In DNA form, the CDR3 reads TGTGCCAGCAGCTTGGGCAGCCTCCTATCCTACGAGCAGTACTTC.

This chain links TRBV7-8 with TRBJ2-7, with a weak D call TRBD1 (5 bases). The CDR3 contains 14 residues. Trimming took off 3 bases at V and 3 bases at J, with 12 bases between the two ends. The germline V gene has CDR1 SGHVS and CDR2 FQNEAQ. CDR3 residues: CASSFRGSFYEQYF. Written as DNA, the CDR3 is TGTGCCAGCAGCTTTAGGGGCAGTTTCTACGAGCAGTACTTC.

V usage is TRBV5-4 and J usage is TRBJ2-3; 14 bases align to TRBD2. From germline, CDR1 is SGHNT and CDR2 YYREEE (reference sequence). V lost 1 base and J lost 8; bases outside the gene matches: 6. There are 16 residues in the CDR3. CDR3 coding DNA: TGTGCCAGCAGCTTGAAGACTAGCGGGGGGGCAGCTACGCAGTATTTT. Translating gives CASSLKTSGGAATQYF.

This clone was seen only once. V and J are TRBV19 and TRBJ1-1; D unclear. The CDR3 has 15 amino acids. V lost 1 base and J lost 3, with 12 bases in between. The V gene's germline CDR1 is LNHDA and CDR2 SQIVND (reference sequence). CDR3 coding DNA: TGTGCCAGTAGTATAGTGGGATCGCGGCACACTGAAGCTTTCTTT. Amino acids: CASSIVGSRHTEAFF.

The chain is built from TRBV14 and TRBJ2-3; 8 bases line up with TRBD2. Germline loops: CDR1 SGHDN, CDR2 FVKESK. CDR3 length: 16 residues. With 1 base clipped from V and 4 bases from J, the junction kept 7 bases outside the gene matches. The CDR3 DNA follows: TGTGCCAGCAGCCAAGTCGCGGGGGGCCTAGCAGATACGCAGTATTTT. Its protein is CASSQVAGGLADTQYF.